Listed here is a single T cell receptor beta chain. The CDR3 runs to 14 residues. Germline CDR1 reads MGHDK; CDR2 reads SYGVNS. The V end lost 4 bases, the J end lost 7 bases, and 14 bases lay between the germline ends. These data originate in a study of blood T cell repertoires in COVID-19. Study-wide background: Sample material is recorded as cDNA or gDNA derived from T cells, B-cell-depleted T cells, or PBMCs.

Original processing methods: How many nucleated cells were present was estimated from reference gene primer amplification. The assay was immunoSEQ multiplex PCR, and TCRdb's table has in-frame clones only and misses some. The DNA gave D and trimming, while V, J and clone size come from that table. The table includes over 65,000 clones, 75% to 90% detected once. The sequenced sample was peripheral blood. This TCR was sampled from a human donor in a cohort sampled during active COVID-19. The rearrangement joins TRBV25-1 to TRBJ2-1, with D perhaps matching TRBD2 (7 bases). The CDR3: CASSGAGAKNEQFF. DNA for the CDR3: TGTGCCAGCAGTGGCGCGGGGGCTAAGAATGAGCAGTTCTTC.